These 13 T cell receptor beta chains were sequenced from one sample in a study of T cells in Graves' hyperthyroidism and ophthalmopathy. Regions amplified from RNA transcripts were the TCR beta CDR3 regions. First-round RT-PCR targeting the TCR CDR3 was performed with the HTBI primer set. TCRdb analysed the multiplex PCR reads with MiXCR anew, one entry per CDR3 protein. The table has 560,000 or so distinct CDR3 sequences, approximately 20% seen once. Sequencing used blood. These receptors were collected from a man between 35 and 55 years old with Graves' ophthalmopathy.

The chain joins TRBV20-1 to TRBJ2-7; D might be TRBD1 (6 bases). The V end lost 1 base, the J end lost 1 base, and 11 bases lay between the germline ends. CDR1 DFQATT and CDR2 SNEGSKA come from the germline V gene (reference sequence). CDR3 size: 14 residues. CDR3 protein: CSARVGTYSYEQYF. For the CDR3, the DNA is TGCAGTGCTAGAGTGGGGACATATTCCTACGAGCAGTACTTC.

The chain combines TRBV27 with TRBJ2-3, with 12 nucleotides matching TRBD2. CDR1 and CDR2 (germline): MNHEY, SMNVEV (reference sequence). The length of the CDR3 is 17 residues. V shed 2 bases, J shed 3 bases, and the junction held 6 bases outside the gene matches. The CDR3 DNA is TGTGCCAGCAGTTTAATATGGACTAGCGGGGTAACAGATACGCAGTATTTT. Amino acids: CASSLIWTSGVTDTQYF.

Written as DNA, the CDR3 is TGTGCCAGCTGCTCGGATCCCCTAAATACGCAGTATTTT. It specifies CASCSDPLNTQYF. The gene calls are TRBV7-2 and TRBJ2-3; D not resolved. Germline-derived CDR1 and CDR2 are SGHTA and FQGNSA. The CDR3 consists of 13 residues. V was pared by 8 bases and J by 7 bases, with 16 bases between.

The chain couples TRBV6-1 to TRBJ2-2, with 11 bases identical to TRBD1. The CDR3 loop spans 15 amino acids. CDR1 and CDR2 (germline): MNHNS, SASEGT. V was clipped by 4 bases and J by 8 bases; unmatched bases: 6. The CDR3 sequence is CASSGPGQGEGELFF. The DNA of the CDR3 is TGTGCCAGCAGTGGCCCGGGACAGGGGGAGGGGGAGCTGTTTTTT.

This clonotype was recorded many times. The chain links TRBV11-2 to TRBJ2-1; 8 bases are a match to TRBD2. The ends lost 5 bases at V and 3 bases at J; junction bases unmatched: 9. CDR3 length: 16 residues. Per germline, CDR1 SGHAT and CDR2 FQNNGV. CDR3 protein: CASSPRGGGNYNEQFF. The CDR3 DNA is TGTGCCAGCAGCCCTCGGGGCGGGGGGAACTACAATGAGCAGTTCTTC. The full variable domain, rest sourced from reference TRBV11-2 and TRBJ2-1, is EAGVAQSPRYKIIEKRQSVAFWCNPISGHATLYWYQQILGQGPKLLIQFQNNGVVDDSQLPKDRFSAERLKGVDSTLKIQPAKLEDSAVYLCASSPRGGGNYNEQFFGPGTRLTVL.

This clonotype was counted only a few times. The CDR3 here is CASSFGDHRWDGYTF. In nucleotides, the CDR3 is TGTGCCAGCAGCTTTGGGGACCACCGTTGGGATGGCTACACCTTC. The V and J genes are TRBV5-4 and TRBJ1-2, with D possibly being TRBD1 (5 bases). Trimming cost V 2 bases and J 6 bases, with 17 bases left between them. The CDR3 sequence is 15 residues long. Per the germline V gene, CDR1 is SGHNT and CDR2 is YYREEE (reference sequence).

The chain couples TRBV5-5 to TRBJ2-1, with a possible D match to TRBD1 (6 bases). CDR1 and CDR2 from the germline V gene are SGHKS and YYEKEE (reference sequence). Trimming pared 4 bases from V and 7 bases from J, leaving 12 bases between. This CDR3 contains 13 residues. The DNA of the CDR3 is TGTGCCAGCAGCCCGGACAGTTGGAATGAGCAGTTCTTC. This translates into CASSPDSWNEQFF. The variable domain in full, completed from reference TRBV5-5 and TRBJ2-1, reads DAGVTQSPTHLIKTRGQQVTLRCSPISGHKSVSWYQQVLGQGPQFIFQYYEKEERGRGNFPDRFSARQFPNYSSELNVNALLLGDSALYLCASSPDSWNEQFFGPGTRLTVL.

The chain links TRBV9 to TRBJ2-1; no clear D. Trimming shortened V by 0 bases and J by 6 bases, and 7 bases separated the two germline ends. CDR3 length equals 13 residues. Germline assignment: CDR1 SGDLS and CDR2 YYNGEE. The CDR3 DNA reads TGTGCCAGCAGCGTAGCTTCGGCCAATGAGCAGTTCTTC. Protein sequence: CASSVASANEQFF.

The V gene is TRBV20-1, the J gene TRBJ1-5, with D possibly matching TRBD1 (6 bases). CDR3 length equals 15 residues. Trimming took off 1 base at V and 4 bases at J, with 14 bases between the two ends. Germline lookup yields CDR1 DFQATT and CDR2 SNEGSKA (reference sequence). The CDR3 protein is CSARAPRGGNQPQHF. CDR3 in DNA: TGCAGTGCTAGAGCCCCCAGAGGGGGTAATCAGCCCCAGCATTTT.

The V call is TRBV18, the J call TRBJ2-7, with D perhaps TRBD1 or TRBD2 (5 bases each). Per germline, CDR1 KGHSH and CDR2 LQKENI. The CDR3 runs 14 residues. The V gene lost 3 bases and the J gene lost 2 bases, with 11 bases spanning the gap. The DNA of the CDR3 is TGTGCCAGCTCACCGGGGACCAGAACCTACGAGCAGTACTTC. Its protein product is CASSPGTRTYEQYF.

This clonotype occurred a few times. The chain carries TRBV3-1 and TRBJ2-1, with D perhaps matching TRBD1 (5 bases). CDR3 length: 15 amino acids. Germline loops: CDR1 LGHDT, CDR2 YNNKEL (reference sequence). Deletions cut 1 base from V and 1 base from J, with 8 bases between. For the CDR3, the DNA is TGTGCCAGCAGCCAAGCGCCAGGGTCCTACAATGAGCAGTTCTTC. Its translation is CASSQAPGSYNEQFF.

Comment on this clonotype: A much larger clone lies one base from this, so it may be a read error. V is TRBV27 and J is TRBJ2-3, with a possible D match to TRBD2 (7 bases). Germline values: CDR1 MNHEY, CDR2 SMNVEV (reference sequence). The ends were cut back, 5 bases at V and 2 bases at J, with 8 bases in the middle. The CDR3 has 13 residues. The CDR3 is CASSRGATDTQYF. The CDR3 DNA reads as TGTGCCAGCAGTCGGGGGGCCACAGATACGCAGTATTTT.

The chain links TRBV20-1 to TRBJ1-5; D perhaps matches TRBD1 (5 bases). Per the germline V gene, CDR1 is DFQATT and CDR2 is SNEGSKA (reference sequence). V lost 1 base to trimming and J lost 4 bases, with 8 bases between them. The length of the CDR3 is 13 residues. This chain's CDR3 is CSARVGENQPQHF. As DNA, the CDR3 is TGCAGTGCTAGAGTAGGGGAAAATCAGCCCCAGCATTTT.